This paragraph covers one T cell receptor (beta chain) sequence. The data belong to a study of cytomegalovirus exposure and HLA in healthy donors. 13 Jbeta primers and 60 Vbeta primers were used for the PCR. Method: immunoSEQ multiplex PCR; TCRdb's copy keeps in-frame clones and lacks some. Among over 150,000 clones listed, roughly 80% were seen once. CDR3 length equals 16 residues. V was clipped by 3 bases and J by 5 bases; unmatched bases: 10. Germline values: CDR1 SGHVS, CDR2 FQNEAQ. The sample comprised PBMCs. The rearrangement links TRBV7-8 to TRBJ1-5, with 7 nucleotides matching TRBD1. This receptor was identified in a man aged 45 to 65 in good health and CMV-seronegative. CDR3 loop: CASSLSNRGFYQPQHF. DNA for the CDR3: TGTGCCAGCAGCTTGTCTAACAGGGGATTTTATCAGCCCCAGCATTTT.